Listed here are 11 T cell receptor beta chains from one sample, sequenced in a study of shared clonotypes between healthy human individuals. Method: immunoSEQ multiplex PCR; TCRdb's copy keeps in-frame clones and lacks some. The sample contains 2 million or so clones, approximately 94% of which appear only once. Naivety among CD8 cells was defined by CD45RO negativity and positive CCR7 selection, thereby excluding terminally differentiated effector memory CD45RA+ cells. Sample: naive CD8+ T cells sorted from blood. These receptors were taken from a man aged 18 to 30 in good health.

The rearrangement uses TRBV6-6 and TRBJ2-3; no firm D call. Looked up from germline, CDR1 is MNHNY and CDR2 is SVGAGI (reference sequence). With 2 bases removed from V and 4 bases from J, the gap between germline ends came to 7 bases. CDR3 length equals 13 residues. The CDR3 reads CASSYDPADTQYF. The CDR3 DNA reads as TGTGCCAGCAGTTACGACCCCGCAGATACGCAGTATTTT.

J is TRBJ1-1 and V is TRBV30; tentatively, D is TRBD1 (5 bases). Germline values: CDR1 GTSNPN, CDR2 SVGIG (reference sequence). The CDR3 loop spans 15 amino acids. V was clipped by 3 bases and J by 5 bases, with 19 bases between them. DNA of the CDR3: TGTGCCTGGAGGGATTTGAGTGAGGGGTTTACTGAAGCTTTCTTT. This encodes CAWRDLSEGFTEAFF.

This clone was detected once. The V and J genes are TRBV5-1 and TRBJ1-2; D gene uncertain. V was pared by 0 bases and J by 0 bases, with 12 bases between. This CDR3 region has 16 residues. From germline, CDR1 is SGHRS and CDR2 YFSETQ. This CDR3 reads CASSLVGPSSNYGYTF. DNA for the CDR3: TGCGCCAGCAGCTTGGTTGGACCCTCCTCTAACTATGGCTACACCTTC. The whole variable domain, remainder taken from reference TRBV5-1 and TRBJ1-2, is KAGVTQTPRYLIKTRGQQVTLSCSPISGHRSVSWYQQTPGQGLQFLFEYFSETQRNKGNFPGRFSGRQFSNSRSEMNVSTLELGDSALYLCASSLVGPSSNYGYTFGSGTRLTVV.

CDR3: CAISGDGNSPLHF. As DNA, the CDR3 is TGTGCCATCAGTGGGGACGGTAATTCACCCCTCCACTTT. This rearrangement joins TRBV10-3 to TRBJ1-6; possible D gene TRBD1, 5 bases. The CDR3 consists of 13 residues. Deletions cut 4 bases from V and 6 bases from J, with 7 bases between. Germline CDR1 reads ENHRY; CDR2 reads SYGVKD.

The CDR3 loop is CASSLGLRGPDEQYF. DNA for the CDR3: TGTGCCAGCAGCTTAGGTTTGAGGGGGCCCGACGAGCAGTACTTC. V is TRBV11-1 and J is TRBJ2-7; 7 nucleotides match TRBD1. Looked up from germline, CDR1 is SGHAT and CDR2 is FQDESV (reference sequence). Unmatched junction bases numbered 8, after V lost 1 base and J lost 5 bases. The CDR3 loop spans 15 amino acids. The variable domain in full, completed from reference TRBV11-1 and TRBJ2-7, reads EAEVAQSPRYKITEKSQAVAFWCDPISGHATLYWYRQILGQGPELLVQFQDESVVDDSQLPKDRFSAERLKGVDSTLKIQPAELGDSAMYLCASSLGLRGPDEQYFGPGTRLTVT.

V usage is TRBV7-9 and J usage is TRBJ1-1; the D gene is possibly TRBD1 (5 bases). CDR1 and CDR2 from the germline V gene are SEHNR and FQNEAQ (reference sequence). The CDR3 has 14 residues. V lost 9 bases, J lost 5 bases, and 19 bases lay in between. The CDR3 spells CASLGTSTRTEAFF. CDR3 sequence (DNA): TGTGCCAGTCTCGGGACCTCTACGAGGACTGAAGCTTTCTTT.

The V call is TRBV6-5, the J call TRBJ2-5, with 7 bases matching TRBD2. The length of the CDR3 is 15 residues. Germline values: CDR1 MNHEY, CDR2 SVGAGI. The junction had 12 bases not matched to a gene; V was cut back by 10 bases and J by 1 base. The CDR3 nucleotides read TGTGCCACCCAAAGCGGGGCAGGGATCCAAGAGACCCAGTACTTC. Translation gives CATQSGAGIQETQYF.

The rearrangement uses TRBV6-5 and TRBJ1-4, with TRBD1 as a possible D gene (5 bases). Germline CDR1 is MNHEY and CDR2 is SVGAGI. The CDR3 extends over 14 amino acids. Between the trimmed V and J ends, which lost 5 bases and 4 bases, there was a span of 11 bases. The CDR3 region is CASSPDGGNEKLFF. CDR3 DNA: TGTGCCAGCAGTCCAGACGGGGGTAATGAAAAACTGTTTTTT.

The CDR3 is CASSPPGQGCGYTF. For the CDR3, the DNA is TGTGCCAGCTCACCACCGGGACAGGGATGTGGCTACACCTTC. The chain joins TRBV18 to TRBJ1-2, with 9 bases lining up with TRBD1. Germline trimming cut 0 bases from V and 7 bases from J; bases unmatched to any gene: 3. This CDR3 spans 14 amino acids. Germline lookup yields CDR1 KGHSH and CDR2 LQKENI.

The chain employs TRBV20-1 and TRBJ1-2; D remains unclear. This CDR3 region has 11 residues. V was trimmed by 3 bases and J by 8 bases, leaving 10 bases between them. The V gene's germline CDR1 is DFQATT and CDR2 SNEGSKA (reference sequence). The CDR3 DNA sequence: TGCAGTGCTAGGGAGGACGGCGGCTACACCTTC. Its protein product is CSAREDGGYTF.

This chain joins TRBV7-8 and TRBJ2-5, with 8 bases aligning to TRBD1. V gave up 3 bases and J gave up 5 bases; unmatched junction bases: 8. This CDR3 is built from 15 residues. Per the germline V gene, CDR1 is SGHVS and CDR2 is FQNEAQ. The CDR3 region is CASSFNQGAVETQYF. DNA for the CDR3: TGTGCCAGCAGCTTCAATCAGGGGGCGGTGGAGACCCAGTACTTC.